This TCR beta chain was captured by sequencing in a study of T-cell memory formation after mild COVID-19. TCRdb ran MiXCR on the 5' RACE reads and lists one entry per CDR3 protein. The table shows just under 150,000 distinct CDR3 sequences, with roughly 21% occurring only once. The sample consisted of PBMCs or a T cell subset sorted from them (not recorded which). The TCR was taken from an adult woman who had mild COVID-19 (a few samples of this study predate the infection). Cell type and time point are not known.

This chain's CDR3 is CASSLSLLAGSTDTQYF. For the CDR3, the DNA is TGTGCCAGCAGCTTGTCTCTGCTAGCGGGGAGCACAGATACGCAGTATTTT. The V and J genes are TRBV5-5 and TRBJ2-3; 9 positions agree with TRBD2. Trimming removed 1 base from V and 0 bases from J; junction bases left unmatched: 6. This CDR3 comprises 17 residues. Germline V gene lookup returns CDR1 SGHKS and CDR2 YYEKEE (reference sequence).